This paragraph covers one TCR beta chain sequence. This clone's antigen is unknown. Base-call qualities are not available, and no considerably larger clone is one nucleotide away. In total, approximately 610 healthy bone marrow donors made up the cohort. At the time of sampling, all cohort members were nominally healthy, though unrecorded immune exposures were likely present. The donor was CMV seropositive and was included in the group of around 300 seropositive cohort members. Each donor provided a peripheral blood sample, and peripheral blood mononuclear cells were used for TCR beta sequencing. Genomic DNA was extracted from the blood cell samples with the Qiagen DNeasy Blood Extraction Kit. Library preparation employed the immunoSEQ multiplex PCR assay. A mixture of 60 forward primers for TCR Vbeta segments and 13 reverse primers for TCR Jbeta segments was used in the multiplex PCR. Amplification of the CDR3 region of rearranged TCR beta genes was performed with a multiplex PCR assay on genomic DNA. The Illumina HiSeq System was used to sequence the amplified TCR beta libraries as 87-base-pair reads. In the original analysis: In a later analysis, tens of millions of unique TCR beta chains were counted across the roughly 610 repertoires, and around 10 million of these chains were shared by at least two donors. To remove PCR and sequencing errors, raw reads were error-corrected and collapsed into unique sequences using a nearest-neighbor algorithm that merged closely related sequences. V, D and J gene segments were assigned by aligning CDR3 sequences to IMGT reference sequences. Each retained sequence needed at least a six-nucleotide match to both a V gene segment and a J gene segment. A rearrangement was called productive if the CDR3 had no stop codons and remained in frame with V and J, and every other rearrangement was called non-productive. CDR3 was defined according to IMGT convention as the region running from the second conserved V-encoded cysteine to the conserved J-encoded phenylalanine. The earlier analysis of about 590 of the donors excluded sequences that lacked an unambiguous match to a single V gene segment. An earlier analysis of several hundred of the donors classified V segments as functional when productive rearrangements were above 56.7% and as segregating when the standard deviation between donors was above 5%. To diagnose cytomegalovirus status from the catalog of TCR beta chain sequences, a statistical classification framework was built. In a later analysis, V and J genes were assigned by comparing TCR nucleotide sequences against IMGT/GENE-DB human TR gene sequences. The TCRdist pipeline was used in a later analysis to assign CDR3 sequences and most-parsimonious VDJ recombination scenarios. In a later analysis, every TCR beta chain was defined by the combination of its CDR3 amino acid sequence and its V-gene family, and reads without a unique V-gene family were dropped. As a way to deal with suspected cross-contamination and a sequencing artifact, a later analysis dropped roughly 600 nucleotide sequences that were highly shared and had low generation probability. A later analysis calculated a clonal expansion index for each public chain from normalized within-repertoire ranks of inferred template counts. In a later analysis, generation probabilities were computed using a VDJ recombination model fitted to out-of-frame rearrangements, and the results were checked against IGoR. In a later analysis, hypergeometric tests were used to score TCR-TCR, TCR-HLA and TCR-CMV co-occurrence, with a repertoire-size bias correction applied to TCR pairs. In a later analysis, false discovery rates were estimated by permuting HLA or CMV assignments 20 times. In a later analysis, co-occurring TCRs were grouped with DBSCAN, and TCRdist sequence similarity was added when clustering was performed within HLA-allele-positive subsets. Repertoires with fewer than 30,000 or more than 120,000 public chains were left out of co-occurrence clustering, as were about 5 repertoires with anomalous nucleotide sharing. This is the immuneACCESS table as TCRdb keeps it, with only in-frame sequences that have V and J called. A part of the clones is gone; compared with another copy, unresolved V genes explain less than half, and the rest is unexplained. The V and J calls and clone size were taken over from that table, and D and trimming were inferred from the DNA. For this sample there are around 150,000 clones; about 80% appear just once. The leading ten clones occupy 1.2% to 1.5% of the sample.

This entry comes from a study of cytomegalovirus exposure and HLA in healthy donors (dated by TCRdb to about 2017). Regarding the research as a whole: An earlier analysis of some 620 of the donors reported 276 Gb of sequence data and around 100 million unique TCR beta sequences obtained from about 170 million T cells. An early release that covered 500 to 800 HLA-typed donors contained approximately 300 gigabases of sequencing data and around 80 million unique TCR sequences. The genetic ancestry cluster associated with self-reported Caucasian donors included over 80% of the approximately 430 genotyped donors. The study was designed to test whether signatures of past pathogen exposure could be identified by cataloging public T cell receptors. The study profiled the T cell repertoires of approximately 700 subjects by immunosequencing and related them to cytomegalovirus serostatus. Besides the first cohort of around 700 subjects, a separate validation cohort made up of some 110 different subjects was used. To predict cytomegalovirus infection status, the study brought together high-throughput TCR immunosequencing, statistical association of individual TCRs with disease status, and machine learning. A later analysis re-analyzed previously published TCR beta repertoires from 660 or so donors and added high-resolution HLA genotyping to study TCR occurrence patterns. Rather than drawing on any new phenotypic data, the later analysis identified candidate immune exposures from TCR beta sequences and the way those sequences occurred across donors. In an earlier analysis of 550 to 700 of the donors, high-throughput TCR beta sequencing was used to judge whether each TCR beta V gene segment behaved as functional or pseudogenic. Donor age, sex, ethnicity and CMV serostatus were compiled alongside the repertoire data. Genome-wide SNP genotypes for about 55% of the roughly 670 donors were used in a later genetic analysis, which treated that subset as a discovery cohort. All discovery cohort repertoires had been generated using a single sequencing platform. HLA typing covered class I and class II loci at four-digit resolution. The number of donors typed differed by locus, with roughly 629-640 for A, B, C, DRB1 and DQB1, around 500 for DQA1, under 610 for DPA1, and around 460 for DPB1. Five DR-DQ haplotypes were treated as single units for association and clustering because of strong linkage in the cohort. Across 300 to 500 genotyped donors of the cohort, an average of about 250,000 unique TCR beta nucleotide sequences per donor were sequenced, and roughly a sixth of those sequences were non-productive. Study-wide conclusions, independent of this receptor: A later analysis found that TCR association rates varied across HLA loci, with DRB1 alleles showing the most associated TCRs and HLA-C alleles the fewest. In a later analysis, some 18,000 TCR beta sequences were associated with specific HLA alleles at a false discovery rate of 0.05. A later genetic analysis reported fewer N-insertions in productive TCRs among donors in an Asian-associated ancestry cluster than the roughly 640-donor mean. A group of highly shared sequence variants was considered likely to be a technical artifact of the sequencing pipeline. Linkage disequilibrium might explain the correlated functional status among segregating V segments, but an unknown experimental factor could not be excluded. An earlier analysis of around 500 of the donors showed that most TCR beta V segments appeared in productive rearrangements either about 87% or about 30% of the time, which broadly matched IMGT annotations. In vitro tests confirmed that a few of the cytomegalovirus-associated TCR beta chains recognize cytomegalovirus antigens. Because counts were too low, seventeen rarely observed V segments, including chromosome 9 orphons, were left out of the earlier analysis of 500 to 750 of the donors. The authors suggested that the approach could potentially be extended to other disease states and immunological phenotypes. When HLA alleles, especially DR and DQ, strongly co-occurred, TCR associations were difficult to assign to individual alleles. A total of 150 or so TCR beta chains were listed by the study as associated with cytomegalovirus. In a later analysis, most CMV-associated TCR beta chains were found to appear HLA-restricted, with HLA associations seemingly driven largely by CMV exposure. Because HLA typing was missing for some donors at each locus, association tests included only the typed subset. A further reported finding was that TCR beta sequences accurately predicted the HLA-A and HLA-B alleles for most subjects in the first cohort. In a later analysis, HLA-associated TCR beta chains showed more clonal expansion and lower generation probabilities than non-associated chains that were equally common. The classifier was reported to diagnose cytomegalovirus status with high specificity and sensitivity in both the original cohort and the validation cohort. CMV serostatus was the only immune exposure information available for the cohort. A later genetic analysis associated a missense DCLRE1C variant with V-gene and J-gene trimming of TCR beta chains, and an independent cohort replicated the association. The presence/absence analyses assumed that sequencing depth was roughly uniform across donors, and that assumption may not be true. Several of the top co-occurrence clusters appeared to be linked to parvovirus B19, influenza, CMV and Epstein-Barr virus, according to a later analysis. In this cohort, only TCR beta chains were sequenced, and detectable features were limited by the absence of alpha or paired-chain data. While some public TCRs were present in many individuals, most TCR sequences turned up only very rarely across donors.

Specimen: PBMCs. The clonotype was recovered from a man aged 25 to 40 in good health and CMV-seropositive.

The CDR3 region has the sequence CASSPRGQPQHF. In nucleotide form, the sequence is TGTGCCAGTAGTCCCCGGGGGCAGCCCCAGCATTTT. The V and J segments used are TRBV19 and TRBJ1-5; D gene: possibly TRBD1, on 5 matching bases. V is shortened by 5 bases, J by 7 bases, and the region joining them spans 9 bases. From its cysteine to its phenylalanine, the CDR3 spans 12 amino acids. The only DNA kept is the CDR3, 36 bases in frame from the first base. In the germline V gene (reference sequence), CDR1 corresponds to LNHDA and CDR2 to SQIVND.